This section outlines one T cell receptor beta chain sequence together with its context. The antigen it recognizes is unknown. The sample holds no much larger clone one base away, and base qualities are not on file. The entry originates in a study of shared clonotypes between healthy human individuals (dated by TCRdb to between 2020 and 2021). Notes on the research overall: Two women and a few men aged 18 to 49 years were included in the cohort. For each donor, CD4 naive and CD4 memory were each run on three plates, CD8 naive on two plates, and CD8 memory on one plate. To estimate repertoire size and how much clonotypes are shared between individuals, the study performed deep sequencing of blood TCR repertoires from five healthy adults. To increase sequencing depth and limit assay-specific biases, TCR repertoire library preparation and sequencing were carried out by different laboratories using diverse techniques. Leukapheresis yielded between about 0.9 and 9 billion PBMCs per donor.

For the CD8 naive samples, CD45RO-negative cells were positively selected for CCR7, yielding a CD45RA+CCR7+ population from which TemRA cells were excluded. The donors were healthy, HIV-negative adults who had no recently reported acute infections or vaccinations. Only Caucasian adults living in Nashville, Tennessee, USA were represented among the donors. Blood was collected by leukapheresis, and PBMCs were isolated by Ficoll-Histopaque density gradient centrifugation and then cryopreserved in liquid nitrogen vapor phase. Analytical flow cytometry was used to check the purity and quantity of each magnetically sorted T cell population. Each sorted fraction had its genomic DNA isolated and then quantified by UV absorbance on a Nanodrop 2000c. TCR CDR3 regions were amplified from genomic DNA by multiplex PCR using the deep immunoSEQ assay. Extracted genomic DNA from each cell subset was distributed evenly across all wells of several immunoSEQ 96-well plates, and each plate was treated as a replicate. For sorted subsets, each replicate PCR was loaded with about 0.2 ug genomic DNA, equivalent to about 33,000 T cell genomes. The purified libraries were quantified using a Qubit 3.0 fluorometer, sized with a Bioanalyzer 2100, and then quantified again using the KAPA Library Quantification kit. Every immunoSEQ 96-well plate was sequenced on a separate single-read 150-cycle Illumina NextSeq 550 flow cell. As for the original processing: The immunoSEQ output contained only junctional sequences without quality scores, so filtering could not match that applied to full-length reads. Sequences were annotated with PyIR, a Python wrapper for IgBLAST v1.9, and V/J genes and CDR3 were assigned using IMGT germline references. Any read was removed if the V/J assignment was weak (E-value above 1e-6), the CDR3 was missing, or the read contained stop codons, out-of-frame junctions, or ambiguous translated residues. V3J clonotypes were defined by identical inferred V gene, J gene, and CDR3 amino acid sequence. To compute the percentage overlap between repertoires, the number of shared unique clonotypes was divided by the size of the smaller repertoire. Repertoire richness was assessed with RTK rarefaction, the Chao1 estimator, and Recon v2.1 estimates of unobserved clonotypes. OLGA was used to compute generation probabilities for all TCRbeta clonotypes that the gDNA method yielded from a handful of donors. The immuneACCESS repertoire file appears here via TCRdb, limited to in-frame rearrangements. These files lack a portion of the clones; in checked studies, under half of the deficit traces to unresolved V genes, and the cause of the others is not known. The V and J calls and clone size are taken from that table; D and trimming were inferred from the DNA. The sample data list around 1,900,000 clones, and 90% to 95% of these were observed just once. The top ten constitute more than 1.5% of the sample.

V drops 2 bases and J drops 7 bases, leaving 12 bases in between. CDR1 ENHRY and CDR2 SYGVKD are derived from the germline V gene. Taken from cysteine to phenylalanine, the CDR3 has 14 residues. Only the CDR3 DNA is retained, 42 bases long and in frame from the first base. The paper as a whole reports these results and caveats: Sampling was restricted to blood, and TCR repertoires in tissues likely differ from the TCR repertoires found in blood. Across a handful of donors, around 5.4% of naive CD4, roughly 3.3% of naive CD8, 2% to 2.5% of memory CD4, and roughly 0.41% of memory CD8 clonotypes were shared. Because the study included only a small number of donors, the genetic and exposure-history diversity represented was limited. Incomplete sequencing was indicated by rarefaction of sorted-subset datasets, despite the large sequencing depth. Compared with non-shared clonotypes, clonotypes shared by all four sorted-subset donors had higher generation probabilities. Naive subsets generally had larger estimated clonotype richness than memory subsets. Based on pairwise subsampling, the degree of clonotype sharing among donors was expected to be affected by sequencing depth.

This receptor chain uses TRBV10-3 and TRBJ1-5, with no D gene named confidently. The sequenced sample was naive CD8+ T cells from PBMCs. The cell subset or site label here, explained by the study, means: CD45RA+CCR7+. This receptor was taken from a young man in good health. Some clones in this sample may be carry-over from other donors' samples. The nucleotides read TGTGCCATCAGTGAGGCTGGAGCTCAGCAGCCCCAGCATTTT. Its coded protein is CAISEAGAQQPQHF.